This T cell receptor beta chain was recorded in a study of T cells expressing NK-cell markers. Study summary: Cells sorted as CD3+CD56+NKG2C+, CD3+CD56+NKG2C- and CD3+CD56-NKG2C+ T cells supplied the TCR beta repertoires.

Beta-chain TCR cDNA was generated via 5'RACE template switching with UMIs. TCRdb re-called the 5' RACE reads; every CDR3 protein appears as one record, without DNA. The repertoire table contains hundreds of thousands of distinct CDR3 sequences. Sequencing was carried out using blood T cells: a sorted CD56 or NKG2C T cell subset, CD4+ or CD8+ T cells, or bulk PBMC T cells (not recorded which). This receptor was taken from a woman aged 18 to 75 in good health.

CDR3 residues: CASSPPGLAASSYEQYF. The rearrangement joins TRBV18 to TRBJ2-7; the D call from TCRdb, TRBD2, cannot be confirmed without DNA. The CDR3 consists of 17 residues. The germline gives CDR1 KGHSH, CDR2 LQKENI. Full variable domain (outside the CDR3, taken from reference TRBV18 and TRBJ2-7): NAGVMQNPRHLVRRRGQEARLRCSPMKGHSHVYWYRQLPEEGLKFMVYLQKENIIDESGMPKERFSAEFPKEGPSILRIQQVVRGDSAAYFCASSPPGLAASSYEQYFGPGTRLTVT.